The 12 T cell receptor beta chains given below trace back to one sample, sequenced in a study of shared clonotypes between healthy human individuals. TCRdb's table, derived via immunoSEQ multiplex PCR, lists solely in-frame clones and lacks some. The profile shows around 2,000,000 clones, over 85% of them singletons. CD45RO-negative, CCR7-positively selected cells formed the naive CD8 fraction, excluding terminally differentiated effector memory CD45RA+ cells. Sequencing used naive CD8+ T cells sorted from blood. The receptors were sampled from a man younger than 35 in good health.

The rearrangement uses TRBV7-2 and TRBJ2-7; perhaps D is TRBD1 or TRBD2 (5 bases each). This CDR3 is 14 amino acids long. The germline gives CDR1 SGHTA, CDR2 FQGNSA. Trimming left V 5 bases short and J 2 bases short, with 13 bases between. In DNA, the CDR3 is TGTGCCAGCAGCCCGGGGCGAGGTCCCTACGAGCAGTACTTC. Its protein is CASSPGRGPYEQYF.

This chain uses TRBV27 with TRBJ1-4; D uncertain. In germline, CDR1 is MNHEY, CDR2 SMNVEV (reference sequence). V lost 1 base to trimming and J lost 8 bases, with 8 bases between them. The CDR3 loop spans 13 amino acids. The CDR3 DNA reads TGTGCCAGCAGTTTATTCCGTGAGGAAAAACTGTTTTTT. Protein: CASSLFREEKLFF. The entire variable domain, with the rest obtained from reference TRBV27 and TRBJ1-4, is as follows: EAQVTQNPRYLITVTGKKLTVTCSQNMNHEYMSWYRQDPGLGLRQIYYSMNVEVTDKGDVPEGYKVSRKEKRNFPLILESPSPNQTSLYFCASSLFREEKLFFGSGTQLSVL.

This rearrangement joins TRBV11-1 to TRBJ1-2; the D gene is possibly TRBD1 (6 bases). This CDR3 region has 15 residues. Germline CDR1 is SGHAT and CDR2 is FQDESV (reference sequence). V lost 1 base to trimming and J lost 6 bases, with 15 bases between them. The CDR3 nucleotides are TGTGCCAGCAGCTTAGTTAGTTTGGGGGCACATGGCTACACCTTC. Its translation is CASSLVSLGAHGYTF.

The chain couples TRBV6-6 to TRBJ2-4; 11 bases line up with TRBD2. CDR1 is MNHNY, CDR2 SVGAGI, per germline (reference sequence). The CDR3 sequence is 15 residues long. Losses at the gene ends were 6 bases for V and 6 bases for J; bases not matched to a gene: 7. The CDR3 protein is CASSRTTSGGNIQYF. CDR3 in DNA: TGTGCCAGCAGCCGAACTACTAGCGGGGGAAACATTCAGTACTTC.

This clone was counted a single time. The chain recombines TRBV5-5 with TRBJ2-5; TRBD2 matches at 8 bases. The junction had 2 bases not matched to a gene; V was cut back by 2 bases and J by 2 bases. Germline V gene sequence: CDR1 SGHKS, CDR2 YYEKEE (reference sequence). The CDR3 is 14 amino acids. The CDR3 region has the DNA TGTGCCAGCAGCTTCGGGGGGGAACAAGAGACCCAGTACTTC. The encoded protein is CASSFGGEQETQYF.

The chain is built from TRBV7-9 and TRBJ2-3, with 14 bases fitting TRBD2. V lost 4 bases, J lost 2 bases, and 2 bases stayed unmatched. This CDR3 has 16 amino acids. CDR1 and CDR2 from the germline V gene are SEHNR and FQNEAQ (reference sequence). The CDR3 nucleotides read TGTGCCAGCAGCTGGACTAGCGGGGGGTCCACAGATACGCAGTATTTT. This gives the protein CASSWTSGGSTDTQYF.

The rearrangement links TRBV11-3 to TRBJ1-2; no definite D call. Deletions cut 1 base from V and 8 bases from J, with 11 bases between. Germline CDR1 reads SGHNT; CDR2 reads YENEEA. CDR3 length: 13 amino acids. The CDR3, as DNA: TGTGCCAGCAGCTTAGTAGGAAGTGAGGGCTACACCTTC. Translating it yields CASSLVGSEGYTF.

This chain uses TRBV6-5 with TRBJ2-5; TRBD2 aligns across 7 bases. The DNA end is more similar to TRBJ2-7, so the J call may be wrong. Germline V gene lookup returns CDR1 MNHEY and CDR2 SVGAGI. CDR3 length equals 13 residues. In DNA form, the CDR3 reads TGTGCCAGCAGTGGGGGGGGGACCTACGAGCAGTACTTC. It translates to CASSGGGTYEQYF.

On this clone: The same CDR3 can be traced to other DNA sequences in this sample. The V call is TRBV9, the J call TRBJ2-7, with D possibly TRBD2 on 5 matching bases. Germline lookup yields CDR1 SGDLS and CDR2 YYNGEE. CDR3 size: 15 residues. Between the trimmed V and J ends, which lost 0 bases and 1 base, there was a span of 11 bases. In DNA form, the CDR3 reads TGTGCCAGCAGCGTAGAGGGCGGGCCTTCCTACGAGCAGTACTTC. As protein: CASSVEGGPSYEQYF.

The chain combines TRBV27 with TRBJ1-3; D is possibly TRBD1 (6 bases). V was cut by 3 bases and J by 4 bases, with 16 bases left in between. Germline assignment: CDR1 MNHEY and CDR2 SMNVEV (reference sequence). The CDR3 totals 16 residues. In nucleotides, the CDR3 is TGTGCCAGCAGTTTCGGACTTCCAGGGGCCGGAAACACCATATATTTT. This gives the protein CASSFGLPGAGNTIYF.

V gene TRBV7-8 combines with J gene TRBJ1-4; 11 positions agree with TRBD1. This CDR3 comprises 19 residues. Germline CDR1 and CDR2: SGHVS and FQNEAQ. Losses at the gene ends were 2 bases for V and 4 bases for J; bases not matched to a gene: 12. The CDR3 sequence: CASSLWGRDRGSGNEKLFF. CDR3 bases: TGTGCCAGCAGCTTATGGGGCCGGGACAGGGGGAGTGGTAATGAAAAACTGTTTTTT.

The V gene is TRBV29-1, the J gene TRBJ2-5; D not certain. The CDR3 totals 12 residues. The V end was cut by 8 bases, the J end by 5 bases, with 15 bases between. In germline, CDR1 is SQVTM, CDR2 ANQGSEA. This CDR3 reads CSPEVYGETQYF. In DNA form, the CDR3 reads TGCAGCCCCGAGGTTTACGGGGAGACCCAGTACTTC. Based on the CDR3 plus reference TRBV29-1 and TRBJ2-5, the full variable domain is SAVISQKPSRDICQRGTSLTIQCQVDSQVTMMFWYRQQPGQSLTLIATANQGSEATYESGFVIDKFPISRPNLTFSTLTVSNMSPEDSSIYLCSPEVYGETQYFGPGTRLLVL.